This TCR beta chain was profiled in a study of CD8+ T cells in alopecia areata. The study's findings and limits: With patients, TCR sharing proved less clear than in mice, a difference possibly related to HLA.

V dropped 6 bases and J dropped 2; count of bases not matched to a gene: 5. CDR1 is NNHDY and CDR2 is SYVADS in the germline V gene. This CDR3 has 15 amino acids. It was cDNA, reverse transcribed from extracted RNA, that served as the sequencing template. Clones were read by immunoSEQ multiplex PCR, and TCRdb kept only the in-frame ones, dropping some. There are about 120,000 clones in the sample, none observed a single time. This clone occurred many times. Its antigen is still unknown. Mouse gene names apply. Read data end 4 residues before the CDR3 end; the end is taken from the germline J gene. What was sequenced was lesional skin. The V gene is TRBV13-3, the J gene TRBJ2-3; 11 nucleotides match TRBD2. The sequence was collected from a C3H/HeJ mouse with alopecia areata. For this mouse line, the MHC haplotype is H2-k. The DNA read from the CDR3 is TGTGCCAGCACCCCGGACTGGGGGGCTGCAGAA. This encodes CASTPDWGAAE. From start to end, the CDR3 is CASTPDWGAAETLYF.